These 5 T cell receptor beta chains originate from one sample sequenced in a study of vaccination and CD4 T cells after COVID-19. Cultured CD4+ T-cell DNA underwent Oncomine TCR Beta short-read sequencing. Via MiXCR, TCRdb re-called the PCR reads, giving one row per CDR3 protein. Among fewer than 15,000 distinct CDR3 sequences listed, 40% to 50% were seen once. These receptors lack a known antigen. Treatment noted: approximately 9-day PBMC culture with coronavirus spike peptide pools or control peptides (ViraFEST assay). Sequencing was carried out using CD4+ T cells from blood, cultured in vitro. The source is a human donor who had recovered from COVID-19.

The gene calls are TRBV6-1 and TRBJ1-1; no clear D gene. V lost 6 bases, J lost 0 bases, and 8 bases lay in between. This CDR3 has 13 amino acids. Germline V lookup: CDR1 MNHNS, CDR2 SASEGT. CDR3 residues: CASSLGLNTEAFF. The CDR3 region has the DNA TGTGCCAGCAGCCTTGGGCTGAACACTGAAGCTTTCTTT.

The rearrangement links TRBV6-2 or TRBV6-3 to TRBJ1-5; 7 bases map to TRBD1. CDR3 length: 14 residues. V trimming: 5 bases; J trimming: 5 bases; junction bases outside the gene matches: 6. CDR1 is MNHEY, CDR2 SVGEGT, per germline. DNA of the CDR3: TGTGCCAGCAGTCAGGGGACAGATTATCAGCCCCAGCATTTT. It specifies CASSQGTDYQPQHF.

This clonotype was seen only a few times. This chain uses TRBV7-2 with TRBJ1-2; D uncertain. The CDR3 consists of 13 residues. Deletions cut 2 bases from V and 4 bases from J, with 8 bases between. Germline CDR1 reads SGHTA; CDR2 reads FQGNSA. Written as DNA, the CDR3 is TGTGCCAGCAGCTTATTTAGCTCCTATGGCTACACCTTC. As protein: CASSLFSSYGYTF.

CDR3 loop: CSANDREDGNTIYF. The CDR3 nucleotides read TGCAGTGCTAACGACAGGGAAGATGGAAACACCATATATTTT. This chain links TRBV20-1 with TRBJ1-3; 7 bases fit TRBD1. CDR3 length: 14 amino acids. Germline CDR1 reads DFQATT; CDR2 reads SNEGSKA (reference sequence). Trimming cost V 4 bases and J 3 bases; bases outside gene matches: 6.

The CDR3 region has the DNA TGTGCCAGCAGCCCCCGGGACATCATTACCCTCACAGATACGCAGTATTTT. Its translation: CASSPRDIITLTDTQYF. The chain employs TRBV7-6 and TRBJ2-3; maybe TRBD1 (6 bases). CDR3 length: 17 residues. Trimming cost V 5 bases and J 2 bases, with 20 bases left between them. Germline-derived CDR1 and CDR2 are SGHVS and FNYEAQ.